Shown below are 28 T cell receptor beta chains from a single sample sequenced in a study of post-analysis software for immune sequencing data. Overall study findings and caveats: TRBV segments more frequent in patients than in controls numbered five and included TRBV5-6, TRBV5-1 and TRBV20-1.

For these TCRs, the target antigens are not known. Carried by the TCR beta cDNA libraries were unique molecular identifiers. Each CDR3 protein is one row after TCRdb ran MiXCR on the PCR reads. The repertoire holds roughly 670,000 distinct CDR3 sequences, with over 45% as singletons. Sequenced input: blood. Every receptor here comes from a girl aged 2-10 years with multiple sclerosis.

This clonotype was counted only a few times. The chain employs TRBV12-3 or TRBV12-4 and TRBJ2-1, with 8 bases that match TRBD2. This CDR3 spans 15 amino acids. With 6 bases clipped from V and 7 bases from J, the junction kept 11 bases outside the gene matches. The CDR3 here is CASSHPGTRGNEQFF. CDR3 DNA sequence: TGTGCCAGCAGCCATCCCGGGACTAGAGGTAATGAGCAGTTCTTC.

This clonotype has just a few counts. The chain recombines TRBV12-3 or TRBV12-4 with TRBJ2-7, with 11 bases fitting TRBD1. The CDR3 length is 15 residues. V shed 5 bases and J 3 bases; nucleotides not matched to a gene: 6. CDR3 in amino acids: CASSAGTGGIYEQYF. CDR3 coding DNA: TGTGCCAGCAGTGCGGGGACAGGGGGTATCTACGAGCAGTACTTC.

The chain employs TRBV10-3 and TRBJ1-2; 7 bases agree with TRBD1. Germline-derived CDR1 and CDR2 are ENHRY and SYGVKD. Losses at the gene ends were 6 bases for V and 8 bases for J; bases not matched to a gene: 9. There are 13 residues in the CDR3. CDR3 DNA: TGTGCCATCAGGGGGACAGAGATAGACGGCTACACCTTC. Translating it yields CAIRGTEIDGYTF.

The V gene is TRBV5-1, the J gene TRBJ2-1; D may be TRBD2 (5 bases). This CDR3 contains 15 residues. Germline V lookup: CDR1 SGHRS, CDR2 YFSETQ. Trimming stripped 2 bases from V and 5 bases from J, with 14 bases between. The CDR3 is CASSLLEGFHNEQFF. The CDR3 region has the DNA TGCGCCAGCAGCTTACTAGAGGGTTTCCACAATGAGCAGTTCTTC.

The chain employs TRBV7-9 and TRBJ2-3; D may be TRBD2 (6 bases). Germline V gene data show CDR1 as SEHNR and CDR2 as FQNEAQ (reference sequence). The germline V and J ends were trimmed by 0 bases and 2 bases, with 12 bases remaining between them. This CDR3 is 16 amino acids long. CDR3 region: CASSLAVAVNTDTQYF. For the CDR3, the DNA is TGTGCCAGCAGCTTAGCGGTAGCGGTAAACACAGATACGCAGTATTTT. Using reference TRBV7-9 and TRBJ2-3 for the parts outside the CDR3, the full variable domain is DTGVSQNPRHKITKRGQNVTFRCDPISEHNRLYWYRQTLGQGPEFLTYFQNEAQLEKSRLLSDRFSAERPKGSFSTLEIQRTEQGDSAMYLCASSLAVAVNTDTQYFGPGTRLTVL.

The chain couples TRBV15 to TRBJ2-1, with D maybe TRBD1 (5 bases). V was shortened by 0 bases and J by 4 bases, with 13 bases between the two germline ends. Germline-derived CDR1 and CDR2 are LNHNV and YYDKDF (reference sequence). The length of the CDR3 is 16 residues. The CDR3 nucleotides are TGTGCCACCAGCAGAGAGTCCCCGACAGTTTACAATGAGCAGTTCTTC. Residues: CATSRESPTVYNEQFF.

This chain uses TRBV7-7 with TRBJ2-1; D tentatively fits TRBD1 or TRBD2 (5 bases each). CDR1 is SSHAT, CDR2 FNYEAQ, per germline (reference sequence). This CDR3 region has 15 residues. V was trimmed by 2 bases and J by 5 bases, leaving 13 bases between them. In nucleotides, the CDR3 is TGTGCCAGCAGCTTAAGGGGACCATCTCACAATGAGCAGTTCTTC. It specifies CASSLRGPSHNEQFF.

The J gene is TRBJ2-1, the V gene TRBV20-1; no firm D call. The length of the CDR3 is 13 residues. Germline values: CDR1 DFQATT, CDR2 SNEGSKA (reference sequence). Deletions cut 5 bases from V and 3 bases from J, with 11 bases between. The CDR3 coding sequence is TGCAGTGCTTCGGGCCCAAACTACAATGAGCAGTTCTTC. This encodes CSASGPNYNEQFF.

Many counts were recorded for this clonotype. The chain joins TRBV7-2 to TRBJ2-7; tentatively, D is TRBD2 (5 bases). In germline, CDR1 is SGHTA, CDR2 FQGNSA. V was trimmed by 1 base and J by 1 base, leaving 11 bases between them. The CDR3 runs to 15 residues. The chain's CDR3 is CASSLGGHYSYEQYF. The CDR3 DNA reads TGTGCCAGCAGCTTAGGAGGGCACTATTCCTACGAGCAGTACTTC.

This clonotype was counted only a few times. This chain uses TRBV7-2 with TRBJ2-5, with D possibly matching TRBD1 (5 bases). From germline, CDR1 is SGHTA and CDR2 FQGNSA. This CDR3 comprises 13 residues. V was cut by 3 bases and J by 3 bases, with 8 bases left in between. The DNA for the CDR3 is TGTGCCAGCAGCTTTCAGGGTGAAGAGACCCAGTACTTC. Protein sequence: CASSFQGEETQYF. Variable domain in full (rest from reference TRBV7-2 and TRBJ2-5): GAGVSQSPSNKVTEKGKDVELRCDPISGHTALYWYRQSLGQGLEFLIYFQGNSAPDKSGLPSDRFSAERTGGSVSTLTIQRTQQEDSAVYLCASSFQGEETQYFGPGTRLLVL.

This clonotype was counted only a few times. The chain has TRBV18 and TRBJ2-7; D call uncertain. CDR3 length: 14 residues. Trimming cost V 2 bases and J 0 bases, with 8 bases left between them. Looked up from germline, CDR1 is KGHSH and CDR2 is LQKENI. CDR3 in DNA: TGTGCCAGCTCACCAAAGGAGAGCTCCTACGAGCAGTACTTC. Its protein product is CASSPKESSYEQYF.

The table lists this clonotype with a few counts. The chain recombines TRBV6-6 with TRBJ2-4, with D uncertain. The J call may be incorrect, as the DNA end agrees better with TRBJ2-7. The CDR3 contains 15 residues. The germline V gene encodes CDR1 MNHNY and CDR2 SVGAGI (reference sequence). The CDR3 sequence is CASSYSGGSHYEQYF. The CDR3 nucleotides are TGTGCCAGCAGTTACTCGGGCGGCTCGCACTACGAGCAGTACTTC.

V is TRBV29-1 and J is TRBJ1-2, with a weak D call TRBD1 (6 bases). This CDR3 spans 15 amino acids. Per germline, CDR1 SQVTM and CDR2 ANQGSEA. The V end was cut by 1 base, the J end by 3 bases, with 15 bases between. The CDR3, as DNA: TGCAGCGTTGAAGGGGGGGGCTCCGGAGACTATGGCTACACCTTC. This sequence encodes CSVEGGGSGDYGYTF.

The chain is built from TRBV4-3 and TRBJ2-5; D may be TRBD2 (6 bases). Trimming removed 0 bases from V and 1 base from J, with 18 bases in between. The CDR3 spans 18 residues. Germline loops: CDR1 LGHNA, CDR2 YSLEER. The CDR3 DNA reads as TGCGCCAGCAGCCAAGAATTTGGCGGGGTCAGGAGCCAAGAGACCCAGTACTTC. Translated, it gives CASSQEFGGVRSQETQYF.

In its sample, this clonotype was seen a few times. V usage is TRBV6-5 and J usage is TRBJ2-7; 9 bases are shared with TRBD1. This CDR3 contains 16 residues. From germline, CDR1 is MNHEY and CDR2 SVGAGI. Trimming removed 2 bases from V and 6 bases from J; junction bases left unmatched: 11. CDR3 region: CASSYPPGQGISEQYF. Written as DNA, the CDR3 is TGTGCCAGCAGTTACCCGCCGGGACAGGGAATAAGCGAGCAGTACTTC.

This clonotype was seen a handful of times. This rearrangement joins TRBV29-1 to TRBJ2-1; 11 bases are shared with TRBD2. After removal of 3 bases from V and 4 bases from J, the junction contained 8 bases not matched to a gene. CDR3 size: 16 residues. From germline, CDR1 is SQVTM and CDR2 ANQGSEA. CDR3 sequence reads: CSVEGTSGAPYNEQFF. In DNA form, the CDR3 reads TGCAGCGTTGAGGGGACTAGCGGAGCCCCGTACAATGAGCAGTTCTTC.

The sample holds a few counts of this clonotype. The genes are TRBV29-1 and TRBJ2-3, with D possibly TRBD1 on 6 matching bases. The CDR3 has 17 residues. V was pared by 5 bases and J by 0 bases, with 21 bases between. CDR1 and CDR2 (germline): SQVTM, ANQGSEA. CDR3: CSVSWRHRVESTDTQYF. The DNA of the CDR3 is TGCAGCGTTTCCTGGCGTCACAGGGTTGAGAGCACAGATACGCAGTATTTT.

The genes are TRBV4-1 and TRBJ2-3; 11 bases align to TRBD2. J was trimmed by 7 bases and V by 1 base; bases with no gene match: 10. Germline V gene data show CDR1 as MGHRA and CDR2 as YSYEKL. The CDR3 has 17 residues. The CDR3 loop reads CASSQVTLAGGRNTQYF. The CDR3 nucleotides are TGCGCCAGCAGCCAAGTAACCCTAGCGGGAGGTCGTAATACGCAGTATTTT.

This chain links TRBV29-1 with TRBJ2-7; 10 positions match TRBD2. Germline V gene data show CDR1 as SQVTM and CDR2 as ANQGSEA. Trimming took 1 base from V and 0 from J; bases not matched to a gene: 0. The CDR3 contains 14 residues. The CDR3 DNA reads as TGCAGCGTTGAAGGGACTAGCGGCTCCTACGAGCAGTACTTC. Translation: CSVEGTSGSYEQYF.

The V gene is TRBV2, the J gene TRBJ2-1; 8 bases match TRBD2. Germline assignment: CDR1 SNHLY and CDR2 FYNNEI. V gave up 6 bases and J gave up 3 bases; unmatched junction bases: 13. The CDR3 runs to 17 residues. The CDR3 nucleotides are TGTGCCAGCAGGGACGGGGGAGGACTAGCCCGCTACAATGAGCAGTTCTTC. Translating it yields CASRDGGGLARYNEQFF.

The chain carries TRBV12-3 or TRBV12-4 and TRBJ2-3; D not resolved. Deletions cut 6 bases from V and 6 bases from J, with 7 bases between. This CDR3 spans 11 amino acids. This CDR3 is CASSVVDTQYF. The CDR3 nucleotides are TGTGCCAGCAGCGTGGTGGATACGCAGTATTTT.

This clonotype was counted only a few times. The CDR3 is CSASEADYNEQFF. As DNA, the CDR3 is TGCAGTGCTAGTGAAGCGGATTACAATGAGCAGTTCTTC. The rearrangement joins TRBV20-1 to TRBJ2-1, with D possibly matching TRBD2 (5 bases). This CDR3 comprises 13 residues. Looked up from germline, CDR1 is DFQATT and CDR2 is SNEGSKA (reference sequence). Trimming stripped 3 bases from V and 4 bases from J, with 10 bases between.

This clonotype was observed a handful of times. This chain links TRBV10-2 with TRBJ1-4, with 7 bases lining up with TRBD1. Germline loops: CDR1 WSHSY, CDR2 SAAADI. The CDR3 covers 12 residues. The J segment lost 6 bases and the V segment lost 5 bases, leaving 0 bases of the junction unmatched. The CDR3 sequence: CASSQGDEKLFF. The CDR3 bases are TGCGCCAGCAGTCAGGGGGATGAAAAACTGTTTTTT.

V gene TRBV20-1 combines with J gene TRBJ1-1; D is ambiguous. The CDR3 totals 14 residues. The germline V gene encodes CDR1 DFQATT and CDR2 SNEGSKA (reference sequence). The V gene lost 8 bases and the J gene lost 0 bases, with 16 bases spanning the gap. Here the CDR3 reads CSTKVAGVNTEAFF. CDR3 nucleotide sequence: TGCAGTACCAAGGTTGCTGGGGTGAACACTGAAGCTTTCTTT.

The gene calls are TRBV13 and TRBJ2-1; 9 bases line up with TRBD2. The V segment lost 0 bases and the J segment 6 bases; nucleotides outside the gene matches: 0. In germline, CDR1 is PRHDT, CDR2 FYEKMQ (reference sequence). This CDR3 is built from 14 residues. The DNA of the CDR3 is TGTGCCAGCAGCTTAGGGCGGGGGGGCAATGAGCAGTTCTTC. It translates to CASSLGRGGNEQFF.

In this sample, this clonotype turned up a few times. The chain employs TRBV12-3 or TRBV12-4 and TRBJ1-4; a possible D gene is TRBD1 (5 bases). The CDR3 loop spans 14 amino acids. Trimming shortened V by 7 bases and J by 0 bases, and 9 bases separated the two germline ends. The CDR3 sequence: CASTRGATNEKLFF. CDR3 bases: TGTGCCAGCACTAGGGGTGCAACTAATGAAAAACTGTTTTTT.

This clonotype was observed a few times. The genes are TRBV5-1 and TRBJ2-1; TRBD1 matches 7 bases. The J call may not be correct, given that the DNA end is closer to TRBJ2-7. CDR3 length: 15 amino acids. CDR1 and CDR2 (germline): SGHRS, YFSETQ. The DNA for the CDR3 is TGCGCCAGCAGCGACACCGGGACAGAGGGTTACGAGCAGTACTTC. This sequence encodes CASSDTGTEGYEQYF.

The chain combines TRBV12-3 or TRBV12-4 with TRBJ2-5; a weak D match, TRBD1 (5 bases). The DNA end favors TRBJ2-7, so the J call may be wrong. This CDR3 is 14 amino acids long. CDR3 DNA: TGTGCCAGCAGTTTGGGGCAGGCTTGGGTCGAGCAGTACTTC. Translating it yields CASSLGQAWVEQYF.